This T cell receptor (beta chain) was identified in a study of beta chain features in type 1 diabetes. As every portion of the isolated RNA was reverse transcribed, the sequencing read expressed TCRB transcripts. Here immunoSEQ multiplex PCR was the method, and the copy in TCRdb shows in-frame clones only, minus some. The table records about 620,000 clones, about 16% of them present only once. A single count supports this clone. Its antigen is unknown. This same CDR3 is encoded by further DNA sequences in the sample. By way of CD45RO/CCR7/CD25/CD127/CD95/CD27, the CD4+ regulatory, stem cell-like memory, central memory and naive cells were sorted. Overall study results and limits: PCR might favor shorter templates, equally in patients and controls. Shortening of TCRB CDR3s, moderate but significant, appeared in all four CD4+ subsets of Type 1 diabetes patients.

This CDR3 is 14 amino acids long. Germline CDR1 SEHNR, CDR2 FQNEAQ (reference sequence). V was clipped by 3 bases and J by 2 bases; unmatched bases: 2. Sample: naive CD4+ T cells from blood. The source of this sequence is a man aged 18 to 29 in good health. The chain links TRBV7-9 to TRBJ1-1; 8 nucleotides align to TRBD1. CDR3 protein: CASSLTGVNTEAFF. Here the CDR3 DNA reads TGTGCCAGCAGCTTGACAGGGGTTAACACTGAAGCTTTCTTT.